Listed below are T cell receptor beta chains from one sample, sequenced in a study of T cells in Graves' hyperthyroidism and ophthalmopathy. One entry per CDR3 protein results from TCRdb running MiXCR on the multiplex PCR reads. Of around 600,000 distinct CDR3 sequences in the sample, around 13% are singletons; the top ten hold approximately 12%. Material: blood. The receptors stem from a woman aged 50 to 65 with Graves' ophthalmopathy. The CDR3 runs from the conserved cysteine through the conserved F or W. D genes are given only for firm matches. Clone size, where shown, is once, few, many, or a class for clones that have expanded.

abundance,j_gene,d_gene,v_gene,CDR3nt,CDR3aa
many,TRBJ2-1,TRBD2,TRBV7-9,TGTGCCAGCAGACCAGGGGCTAGCGGGACCTACAATGAGCAGTTCTTC,CASRPGASGTYNEQFF
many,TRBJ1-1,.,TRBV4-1,TGCGCCAGCAGCCAAGATATTCAGGTATCGAACACTGAAGCTTTCTTT,CASSQDIQVSNTEAFF
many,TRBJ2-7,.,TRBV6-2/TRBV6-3,TGTGCCAGCAGTTACGAGGGGCGCTACGAGCAGTACTTC,CASSYEGRYEQYF
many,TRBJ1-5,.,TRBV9,TGTGCCAGCAGCAAAGGGGTATTGAGCAATCAGCCCCAGCATTTT,CASSKGVLSNQPQHF
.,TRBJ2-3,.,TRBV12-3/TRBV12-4,TGTGCCAGCAGTCTTTACCTACCGGGACAAGACACAGATGCGCAGTATTTT,CASSLYLPGQDTDAQYF
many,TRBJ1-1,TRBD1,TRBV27,TGTGCCAGCAGTTTTCGTACAGGGGGGATTCGGACTGAAGCTTTCTTT,CASSFRTGGIRTEAFF
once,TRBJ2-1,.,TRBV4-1,TGCGCCAGCAGCCAAGATCTCCCACAGGTGTGGAATGAGCAGTTCTTC,CASSQDLPQVWNEQFF
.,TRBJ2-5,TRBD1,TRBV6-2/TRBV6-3,TGTGCCAGCAGTTACTCGACCCCCGACAGGGTGGAGACCCAGTACTTC,CASSYSTPDRVETQYF
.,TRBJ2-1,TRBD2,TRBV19,TGTGCCAGTAGTATTAGTGTTCGGCGGGAGGGCCGCAATGAGCAGTTCTTC,CASSISVRREGRNEQFF
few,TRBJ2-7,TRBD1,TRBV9,TGTGCCAGCAGCGTTCGCCAGGGGGCCACCCGCTACGAGCAGTACTTC,CASSVRQGATRYEQYF
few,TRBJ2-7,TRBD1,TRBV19,TGTGCCAGTAGTATTGGGGACAGGTCCAACGAGCAGTACTTC,CASSIGDRSNEQYF
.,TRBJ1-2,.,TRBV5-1,TGCGCCAGCAGCTTGGGACCGCCGGAGGGCTACACCTTC,CASSLGPPEGYTF
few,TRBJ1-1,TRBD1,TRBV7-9,TGTGCCAGCAGCGGTGGACAGGGGAATATGAACACTGAAGCTTTCTTT,CASSGGQGNMNTEAFF
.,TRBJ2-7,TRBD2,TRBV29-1,TGCAGCGTTGAAACTAGCGGGAGGGCATACGAGCAGTACTTC,CSVETSGRAYEQYF
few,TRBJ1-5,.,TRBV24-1,TGTGCCACCAGTGACACCCGGAGTAGCAATCAGCCCCAGCATTTT,CATSDTRSSNQPQHF
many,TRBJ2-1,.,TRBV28,TGTGCCAGCTCGACCCCCAACCGGGGAAATGAGCAGTTCTTC,CASSTPNRGNEQFF
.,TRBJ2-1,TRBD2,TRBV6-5,TGTGCCAGCAGTTTCGGCGGGAGTGATCATGAGCAGTTCTTC,CASSFGGSDHEQFF
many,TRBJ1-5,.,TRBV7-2,TGTGCCAGCAGCTCTGCAGGACAACCCGGGGCCAATCAGCCCCAGCATTTT,CASSSAGQPGANQPQHF
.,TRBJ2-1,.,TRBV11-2,TGTGCCAGCAGCTTAGCTGCTAGCGATGAGCAGTTCTTC,CASSLAASDEQFF
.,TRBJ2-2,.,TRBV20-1,TGCAGTGCTGGGGCCACGCGCGTCACCGGGGAGCTGTTTTTT,CSAGATRVTGELFF
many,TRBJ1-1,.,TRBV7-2,TGTGCCAGCAGCTTATACGGGGGGGGGGCTTTCTTT,CASSLYGGGAFF
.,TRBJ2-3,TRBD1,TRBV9,TGTGCCAGCAGCGCCGCAGGGGGCCGTTCCACAGATACGCAGTATTTT,CASSAAGGRSTDTQYF
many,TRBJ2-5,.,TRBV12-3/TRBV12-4,TGTGCCAGCAGTTTAGTGGGGGCTGGAGTGGGAGAGACCCAGTACTTC,CASSLVGAGVGETQYF
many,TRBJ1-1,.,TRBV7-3,TGTGCCAGCAGCTTACGGGCCAGCCTCATGAACACTGAAGCTTTCTTT,CASSLRASLMNTEAFF
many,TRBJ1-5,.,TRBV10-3,TGTGCCATCAGTGACCCAGGCGGGAATCAGCCCCAGCATTTT,CAISDPGGNQPQHF
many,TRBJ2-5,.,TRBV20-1,TGCAGTGCTACCAGGGGCGAGACCCAGTACTTC,CSATRGETQYF
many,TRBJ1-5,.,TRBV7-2,TGTGCCAGCAGCATTGACCATAGCAATCAGCCCCAGCATTTT,CASSIDHSNQPQHF
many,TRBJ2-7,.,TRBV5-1,TGCGCCAGCAGCTCGCAACCCAAATCCTACGAGCAGTACTTC,CASSSQPKSYEQYF
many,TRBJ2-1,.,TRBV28,TGTGCCAGCAGTTCCCCACAAGGGGCCACCTCCTACAATGAGCAGTTCTTC,CASSSPQGATSYNEQFF
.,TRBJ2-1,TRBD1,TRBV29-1,TGCAGCGTAAGGGGACAGGGGCGATTCAATGAGCAGTTCTTC,CSVRGQGRFNEQFF
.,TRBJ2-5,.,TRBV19,TGTGCCAGTAGTGCCAGACAGACGCAAGAGACCCAGTACTTC,CASSARQTQETQYF
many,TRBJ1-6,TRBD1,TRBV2,TGTGCCAGCAGTGGACAGGGGGAAAATTCACCCCTCCACTTT,CASSGQGENSPLHF
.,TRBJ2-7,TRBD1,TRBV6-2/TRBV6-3,TGTGCCAGCGAGGACAGGGGGTACGAGCAGTACTTC,CASEDRGYEQYF
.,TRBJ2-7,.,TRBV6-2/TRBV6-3,TGTGCCAGCAGCACGAACAGGGAGCGATACGAGCAGTACTTC,CASSTNRERYEQYF
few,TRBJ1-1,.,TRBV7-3,TGTGCCAGCAGCTTAACGATCGCGGAGGGAGAAGCTTTCTTT,CASSLTIAEGEAFF
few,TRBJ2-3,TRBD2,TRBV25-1,TGTGCCAGCTCCCCGGGACTAGCGGGAGAAAGCACAGATACGCAGTATTTT,CASSPGLAGESTDTQYF
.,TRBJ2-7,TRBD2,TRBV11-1,TGTGCCAGCAGCTTCCCTAGCGGGAGGGCCAGCGAGCAGTACTTC,CASSFPSGRASEQYF
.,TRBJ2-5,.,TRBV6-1,TGTGCCAGCAGTTCCGCCGGGACACCACAAGAGACCCAGTACTTC,CASSSAGTPQETQYF
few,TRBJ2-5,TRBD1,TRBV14,TGTGCCAGCAGCCGGCGGACAGGGGGAGGAGAGACCCAGTACTTC,CASSRRTGGGETQYF
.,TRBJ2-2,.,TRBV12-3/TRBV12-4,TGTGCCAGCAGTTTAGGACTAGTGCTGTTTTTT,CASSLGLVLFF
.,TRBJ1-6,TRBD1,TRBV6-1,TGTGCCAGCAGTATGCCGGACAGGGGGCAATCACCCCTCCACTTT,CASSMPDRGQSPLHF
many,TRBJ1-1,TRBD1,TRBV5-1,TGCGCCAGCAGCTTACTAGACAGGGATTCGGCTGAAGCTTTCTTT,CASSLLDRDSAEAFF
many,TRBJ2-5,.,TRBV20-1,TGCAGTGCTAGACTTACAGGTTTGGCCTGGGAGACCCAGTACTTC,CSARLTGLAWETQYF
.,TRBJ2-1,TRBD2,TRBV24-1,TGTGCCACCAGGCGAGCGGGAGAAACCAGTGAGCAGTTCTTC,CATRRAGETSEQFF
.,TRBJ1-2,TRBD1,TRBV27,TGTGCCAGCCGCTTAGACAGGGATCATGGCTACACCTTC,CASRLDRDHGYTF
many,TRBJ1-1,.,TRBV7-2,TGTGCCAGCAGCATTCTGGGCGGGAACACTGAAGCTTTCTTT,CASSILGGNTEAFF
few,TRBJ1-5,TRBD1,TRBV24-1,TGTGCCACCAGGGCGACAGGGATTAATCAGCCCCAGCATTTT,CATRATGINQPQHF